Listed below are T cell receptor beta chains from one sample, sequenced in a study of cytomegalovirus exposure and HLA in healthy donors. The data were produced by immunoSEQ multiplex PCR, yet TCRdb's version contains in-frame clones alone and is incomplete. Among 150,000 to 200,000 clones listed, under 80% were seen once. The material sequenced was PBMCs. The origin of the receptors is a female donor in good health and CMV-seronegative. The conserved cysteine and the conserved F or W are not part of the CDR3 here. Fields, in order: J gene, V gene, CDR3 protein.

J: TRBJ1-1; V: TRBV7-8; CDR3: ASTRQEHGEAF
J: TRBJ2-2; V: TRBV11-2; CDR3: ASSLEIWGSNTGELF
J: TRBJ2-6; V: TRBV6-4; CDR3: ASSDLGLVPSGANVLT
J: TRBJ1-3; V: TRBV19; CDR3: ASSIGPGSGNTIY
J: TRBJ1-1; V: TRBV5-1; CDR3: ASSLHQLNTEAF
J: TRBJ2-5; V: TRBV10-2; CDR3: ASSLDREETQY
J: TRBJ1-4; V: TRBV5-1; CDR3: ASSLGDRDDEKLF
J: TRBJ1-4; V: TRBV7-2; CDR3: ASSLAVFNEKLF
J: TRBJ1-1; V: TRBV18; CDR3: ASSPPINRGIEAF
J: TRBJ2-1; V: TRBV10-1; CDR3: ASSEYGGSMF
J: TRBJ2-7; V: TRBV19; CDR3: ASSTDRDYEQY